Only one count was recorded for the clone carrying this T cell receptor beta chain. These data come from a study of blood T cell repertoires in COVID-19. On the study more broadly: Specimens from acute and convalescent COVID-19 originated in the United States, Italy and Spain. Nucleic acid was either cDNA or gDNA, and it came from T cells, B-cell-depleted T cells, or PBMCs.

Original analysis: Amplification from reference gene primers served as the basis for estimated nucleated cell counts. Assay: immunoSEQ multiplex PCR; the TCRdb copy retains only in-frame clones and omits some. From that table come the V and J calls and clone size; the DNA was used to work out D and trimming. Of 150,000 to 200,000 clones in the sample, roughly nine tenths are singletons; the top ten hold 1.9%. Germline loops: CDR1 SGHRS, CDR2 YFSETQ. Trimming cost V 4 bases and J 4 bases, with 10 bases left between them. CDR3 length: 13 residues. This rearrangement joins TRBV5-1 to TRBJ2-3; D possibly corresponds to TRBD1 (6 bases). Sequencing input: peripheral blood. The sequence was collected from a young man who had recovered from COVID-19. The CDR3 DNA sequence: TGCGCCAGCAGCATCCCAGGGGCAGATACGCAGTATTTT. Its translation: CASSIPGADTQYF.